This TCR beta chain came from a study of beta chain features in type 1 diabetes. Since all of the isolated RNA was reverse transcribed, expressed TCRB transcripts were what got sequenced. Here immunoSEQ multiplex PCR was the method, and the copy in TCRdb shows in-frame clones only, minus some. This table has some 160,000 clones, roughly 9% appearing once. Study-wide points: Among patients with Type 1 diabetes, TCRB CDR3s were moderately but significantly shorter in every one of the four CD4+ subsets. It was not settled here whether HLA type affects TCRB rearrangement.

This clone has a handful of counts. Its antigen is not identified. Looked up from germline, CDR1 is SNHLY and CDR2 is FYNNEI. The CDR3 totals 14 residues. Unmatched junction bases numbered 6, after V lost 10 bases and J lost 0 bases. This clonotype originated in a woman in her twenties or thirties with type 1 diabetes. The chain uses TRBV2 and TRBJ1-1, with 9 bases lining up with TRBD1. The sample comprised central memory CD4+ T cells from blood. DNA for the CDR3: TGTGCCACCCTGAGGACAGGGGTGAACACTGAAGCTTTCTTT. Translated: CATLRTGVNTEAFF.